One sample yielded the 24 T cell receptor beta chains listed below, sequenced in a study of shared T cell receptors in the human thymus. TCRdb's copy holds only in-frame clones and misses some; the assay was immunoSEQ multiplex PCR. Among some 700,000 clones listed, over 75% were seen once. This sample was shared with a second study, whose subject was human thymus T cells.

The material sequenced was thymocytes. The receptors shown here come from a girl in the first two years of life with a congenital heart defect.

V usage is TRBV18 and J usage is TRBJ1-1; TRBD1 might be the D (6 bases). This CDR3 is built from 15 residues. V shed 2 bases and J shed 1 base, with 11 bases lying between them. Germline V gene data show CDR1 as KGHSH and CDR2 as LQKENI. CDR3 loop: CASSPATTGNTEAFF. CDR3 sequence (DNA): TGTGCCAGCTCACCAGCTACGACAGGGAACACTGAAGCTTTCTTT.

The genes are TRBV5-5 and TRBJ2-5, with D perhaps TRBD1 (6 bases). This CDR3 comprises 13 residues. CDR1 is SGHKS and CDR2 is YYEKEE in the germline V gene (reference sequence). Between the trimmed V and J ends, which lost 10 bases and 8 bases, there was a span of 21 bases. CDR3 sequence: CAGVGGGRATQYF. The CDR3 nucleotides are TGTGCCGGAGTAGGTGGGGGCCGTGCAACCCAGTACTTC.

The chain has TRBV5-5 and TRBJ2-1, with a tentative D call TRBD1 (6 bases). Germline values: CDR1 SGHKS, CDR2 YYEKEE (reference sequence). Trimming pared 0 bases from V and 3 bases from J, leaving 16 bases between. The CDR3 covers 17 residues. Here the CDR3 DNA reads TGTGCCAGCAGCTTGGGTCTTAGGGGGTGGGACTACAATGAGCAGTTCTTC. It translates to CASSLGLRGWDYNEQFF. Combining the CDR3 with reference TRBV5-5 and TRBJ2-1 gives the whole variable domain DAGVTQSPTHLIKTRGQQVTLRCSPISGHKSVSWYQQVLGQGPQFIFQYYEKEERGRGNFPDRFSARQFPNYSSELNVNALLLGDSALYLCASSLGLRGWDYNEQFFGPGTRLTVL.

The chain couples TRBV7-8 to TRBJ1-1; D unclear. Trimming left V 4 bases short and J 6 bases short, with 15 bases between. Germline-derived CDR1 and CDR2 are SGHVS and FQNEAQ. The CDR3 contains 14 residues. This CDR3 reads CASSSSGWHPEAFF. The CDR3 bases are TGTGCCAGCAGCTCGTCCGGGTGGCATCCTGAAGCTTTCTTT. The full variable domain, rest sourced from reference TRBV7-8 and TRBJ1-1, is GAGVSQSPRYKVAKRGQDVALRCDPISGHVSLFWYQQALGQGPEFLTYFQNEAQLDKSGLPSDRFFAERPEGSVSTLKIQRTQQEDSAVYLCASSSSGWHPEAFFGQGTRLTVV.

The genes are TRBV5-1 and TRBJ1-2; 7 bases are shared with TRBD1. The V and J ends lost 4 bases and 0 bases, in that order; junction bases with no gene match: 15. From germline, CDR1 is SGHRS and CDR2 YFSETQ. The CDR3 runs to 18 residues. The CDR3, as DNA: TGCGCCAGCAGCGGACACTCCGGGACAGCACGCTCTAACTATGGCTACACCTTC. Protein: CASSGHSGTARSNYGYTF.

This chain connects TRBV27 to TRBJ1-2, with 7 bases matching TRBD1. Germline CDR1 reads MNHEY; CDR2 reads SMNVEV (reference sequence). J was trimmed by 0 bases and V by 6 bases; bases with no gene match: 13. CDR3 length: 17 residues. The CDR3 nucleotides read TGTGCCAGCAGACAGGGGAGCCCGGGGGACTCTAACTATGGCTACACCTTC. Translation gives CASRQGSPGDSNYGYTF.

The rearrangement uses TRBV11-2 and TRBJ1-4; maybe TRBD1 (5 bases). CDR3 length equals 17 residues. Germline loops: CDR1 SGHAT, CDR2 FQNNGV. Trimming shortened V by 4 bases and J by 6 bases, and 21 bases separated the two germline ends. CDR3 protein: CASSSTPSQGLHEKLFF. In nucleotides, the CDR3 is TGTGCCAGCAGCTCTACCCCCTCTCAGGGCCTCCATGAAAAACTGTTTTTT.

This clone was found a few times. The rearrangement links TRBV27 to TRBJ1-1; no definite D call. V dropped 0 bases and J dropped 1 base, with 12 bases sitting between them. Germline V gene lookup returns CDR1 MNHEY and CDR2 SMNVEV (reference sequence). The CDR3 extends over 16 amino acids. In DNA, the CDR3 is TGTGCCAGCAGTTTATCTGTTGAAAACGGGAACACTGAAGCTTTCTTT. Translation gives CASSLSVENGNTEAFF.

The rearrangement uses TRBV9 and TRBJ1-2; the match to TRBD1 covers 8 bases. With 4 bases clipped from V and 5 bases from J, the junction kept 16 bases outside the gene matches. CDR3 length: 17 residues. CDR1 is SGDLS, CDR2 YYNGEE, per germline. The CDR3 DNA follows: TGTGCCAGCAGCCCCTATCGGGACAGGCCTTATAAATATGGCTACACCTTC. Translated: CASSPYRDRPYKYGYTF.

In its sample, this clone was seen once. This chain uses TRBV5-1 with TRBJ2-7; D may be TRBD1 (6 bases). With 4 bases removed from V and 0 bases from J, the gap between germline ends came to 11 bases. The CDR3 spans 14 residues. Germline CDR1 SGHRS, CDR2 YFSETQ. CDR3 nucleotide sequence: TGCGCCAGCAGCCCTGGACAGCTCTCCTACGAGCAGTACTTC. Translating gives CASSPGQLSYEQYF.

The genes are TRBV2 and TRBJ2-1; TRBD1 agrees at 9 bases. This CDR3 contains 14 residues. Germline V gives CDR1 SNHLY, CDR2 FYNNEI. With 6 bases clipped from V and 8 bases from J, the junction kept 8 bases outside the gene matches. In DNA form, the CDR3 reads TGTGCCAGCAGGGGACCGGGACAGGGCCATGAGCAGTTCTTC. Translated, it gives CASRGPGQGHEQFF.

This clone was picked up one time. The chain couples TRBV6-1 to TRBJ1-1, with D possibly matching TRBD1 (6 bases). The V end lost 4 bases, the J end lost 11 bases, and 17 bases lay between the germline ends. The CDR3 length is 13 residues. Germline CDR1 MNHNS, CDR2 SASEGT. The CDR3 here is CASSGVGAGEAFF. As DNA, the CDR3 is TGTGCCAGCAGTGGGGTGGGGGCAGGAGAGGCTTTCTTT.

The CDR3 sequence: CAISEAGQGVNQPQHF. CDR3 in DNA: TGTGCCATCAGTGAGGCGGGACAGGGGGTCAATCAGCCCCAGCATTTT. The chain is built from TRBV10-3 and TRBJ1-5; 11 bases agree with TRBD1. The CDR3 contains 16 residues. V was clipped by 2 bases and J by 3 bases; unmatched bases: 3. CDR1 and CDR2 from the germline V gene are ENHRY and SYGVKD.

The V call is TRBV15, the J call TRBJ1-5, with D maybe TRBD1 (6 bases). CDR3 length equals 20 residues. Germline CDR1 and CDR2: LNHNV and YYDKDF (reference sequence). V lost 4 bases and J 7 bases, leaving 32 bases between the germline ends. The DNA of the CDR3 is TGTGCCACCAGCAACGTATTCTACCGTCAGGGGCGTAGTTTTGGGCAGCCCCAGCATTTT. It specifies CATSNVFYRQGRSFGQPQHF.

The V gene is TRBV5-1, the J gene TRBJ1-2, with TRBD1 as a possible D gene (5 bases). The CDR3 is made up of 15 amino acids. Trimming removed 4 bases at V and 1 base at J, with 14 bases between. Germline CDR1 SGHRS, CDR2 YFSETQ. The CDR3, as DNA: TGCGCCAGCAGCAGCCTTCAGGGTCGTAACTATGGCTACACCTTC. Its translation is CASSSLQGRNYGYTF.

The gene calls are TRBV27 and TRBJ2-1; 10 nucleotides line up with TRBD2. Germline values: CDR1 MNHEY, CDR2 SMNVEV (reference sequence). V trimming: 4 bases; J trimming: 8 bases; junction bases outside the gene matches: 14. CDR3 size: 17 residues. The CDR3 here is CASSSPQERGGLYEQFF. CDR3 coding DNA: TGTGCCAGCAGTTCCCCACAAGAGCGGGGGGGCCTATATGAGCAGTTCTTC.

CDR3: CAISHPWRGQGGGETQYF. The CDR3 DNA is TGTGCCATCAGTCACCCTTGGAGGGGACAGGGTGGGGGAGAGACCCAGTACTTC. V gene TRBV10-3 combines with J gene TRBJ2-5, with 9 bases fitting TRBD1. Per the germline V gene, CDR1 is ENHRY and CDR2 is SYGVKD. CDR3 length equals 18 residues. Germline trimming cut 5 bases from V and 4 bases from J; bases unmatched to any gene: 17.

The chain has TRBV28 and TRBJ1-5; D not certain. Germline V lookup: CDR1 MDHEN, CDR2 SYDVKM. The ends were cut back, 3 bases at V and 6 bases at J, with 6 bases in the middle. CDR3 length equals 12 residues. The CDR3 DNA reads as TGTGCCAGCAGTTTTGCGGCTCAGCCCCAGCATTTT. Amino acids: CASSFAAQPQHF.

The V and J genes are TRBV28 and TRBJ1-5, with a tentative D call TRBD1 (6 bases). Trimming left V 7 bases short and J 6 bases short, with 13 bases between. There are 13 residues in the CDR3. The germline V gene has CDR1 MDHEN and CDR2 SYDVKM. CDR3 in DNA: TGTGCCAGCAAAGGGGGGGGCAGTCAGCCCCAGCATTTT. This gives the protein CASKGGGSQPQHF.

This clone has just a few counts. Here the CDR3 reads CASSRQGEGQPQHF. The CDR3 region has the DNA TGTGCCAGTAGTAGGCAGGGGGAAGGTCAGCCCCAGCATTTT. The chain carries TRBV19 and TRBJ1-5; TRBD1 aligns across 7 bases. The germline CDR1 and CDR2 sequences are LNHDA and SQIVND (reference sequence). The length of the CDR3 is 14 residues. V shed 4 bases, J shed 6 bases, and the junction held 6 bases outside the gene matches.

V is TRBV18 and J is TRBJ1-3, with a possible D match to TRBD1 (5 bases). Germline CDR1 and CDR2: KGHSH and LQKENI. CDR3 length: 16 amino acids. The V gene lost 0 bases and the J gene lost 2 bases, with 11 bases spanning the gap. This CDR3 reads CASSPPHKGTGNTIYF. CDR3 nucleotide sequence: TGTGCCAGCTCACCACCGCATAAGGGGACTGGAAACACCATATATTTT.

This sequence joins TRBV25-1 and TRBJ1-1, with 8 bases identical to TRBD1. Losses at the gene ends were 7 bases for V and 3 bases for J; bases not matched to a gene: 13. The CDR3 contains 16 residues. Germline V gives CDR1 MGHDK, CDR2 SYGVNS. CDR3 region: CASNSRSLTGDTEAFF. CDR3 nucleotides: TGTGCCAGCAACTCGAGGAGCTTGACAGGGGACACTGAAGCTTTCTTT.

Points on this clone: The same CDR3 also results from other DNA sequences found in this sample. The genes are TRBV2 and TRBJ1-5; 7 nucleotides align to TRBD1. The CDR3 extends over 15 amino acids. Germline V lookup: CDR1 SNHLY, CDR2 FYNNEI. J lost 0 bases, V lost 8 bases, and 7 bases had no gene match. CDR3 amino acids: CASRQGGYSNQPQHF. DNA of the CDR3: TGTGCCAGCCGACAGGGAGGCTATAGCAATCAGCCCCAGCATTTT.

J is TRBJ2-1 and V is TRBV9, with D possibly being TRBD1 (5 bases). This CDR3 has 15 residues. The germline V gene has CDR1 SGDLS and CDR2 YYNGEE. V shed 3 bases and J shed 9 bases, with 19 bases lying between them. The CDR3 reads CASSADSPVRIEQFF. CDR3 in DNA: TGTGCCAGCAGCGCCGACAGCCCGGTTAGGATTGAGCAGTTCTTC.